A selection of T cell receptor beta chains follows, all from one sample in a study of blood T cell repertoires in COVID-19. TCRdb's copy holds only in-frame clones and misses some; the assay was immunoSEQ multiplex PCR. This table has 430,000 or so clones, roughly 88% appearing once. Sequences were obtained from PBMCs or T cells enriched from blood (not recorded which). The receptors were sampled from a woman aged 40 to 50 who had recovered from COVID-19. Each CDR3 is given with its conserved first and last residue. The D gene is left open where the match is weak. Where a row states a size, it is once, few, many or the class of an expanded clone; other rows omit it.

V gene,D gene,J gene,clone size,CDR3 protein,CDR3 DNA
TRBV10-3,NA,TRBJ2-3,NA,CAISDRTWTDTQYF,TGTGCCATCAGTGATCGGACATGGACAGATACGCAGTATTTT
TRBV4-3,TRBD2,TRBJ2-7,NA,CASSQVQGLESNEQYF,TGCGCCAGCAGCCAAGTCCAGGGACTAGAATCGAACGAGCAGTACTTC
TRBV12-5,NA,TRBJ2-5,NA,CASGLGRQIQETQYF,TGTGCTAGTGGTTTAGGACGACAGATTCAAGAGACCCAGTACTTC
TRBV6-5,TRBD1,TRBJ2-7,NA,CASSSRWDRVRRGQYF,TGTGCCAGCAGTTCTCGTTGGGACAGGGTCCGACGGGGGCAGTACTTC
TRBV9,NA,TRBJ2-1,NA,CASSGQYNEQFF,TGTGCCAGCAGCGGTCAATACAATGAGCAGTTCTTC
TRBV7-2,TRBD2,TRBJ2-3,NA,CASSLSGSGGTDTQYF,TGTGCCAGCAGCTTATCCGGGAGCGGGGGCACAGATACGCAGTATTTT
TRBV7-9,NA,TRBJ1-3,NA,CASSLTWAGESGNTIYF,TGTGCCAGCAGCCTAACTTGGGCAGGGGAGTCTGGAAACACCATATATTTT
TRBV6-4,TRBD1,TRBJ2-1,NA,CASSDPRQGSYNEQFF,TGTGCCAGCAGTGATCCGAGACAGGGTTCCTACAATGAGCAGTTCTTC
TRBV9,NA,TRBJ2-2,NA,CASSGSGPGELFF,TGTGCCAGCAGCGGATCAGGGCCCGGGGAGCTGTTTTTT
TRBV27,TRBD2,TRBJ2-1,NA,CASSLTSGSLNEQFF,TGTGCCAGCAGTTTAACTAGCGGGAGTTTGAATGAGCAGTTCTTC
TRBV3-1/TRBV3-2,TRBD2,TRBJ2-3,NA,CASSYLAGGPDTQYF,TGTGCCAGCAGCTACCTAGCGGGAGGGCCGGATACGCAGTATTTT
TRBV27,TRBD1,TRBJ2-7,NA,CASSLSYRGAHEQYF,TGTGCCAGCAGTTTATCCTACAGGGGTGCCCACGAGCAGTACTTC
TRBV4-3,NA,TRBJ2-1,NA,CASSQDRDTEQFF,TGCGCCAGCAGCCAAGATCGTGACACCGAGCAGTTCTTC
TRBV6-5,TRBD1,TRBJ2-7,NA,CASSPGTGAAVQYF,TGTGCCAGCAGCCCAGGGACAGGGGCCGCAGTGCAGTACTTC
TRBV6-5,NA,TRBJ2-5,NA,CASSLIGTPQETQYF,TGTGCCAGCAGTTTAATCGGGACACCCCAAGAGACCCAGTACTTC
TRBV7-8,NA,TRBJ2-7,NA,CASSRDSSSYEQYF,TGTGCCAGCAGCCGAGACAGTTCCTCCTACGAGCAGTACTTC
TRBV6-1,TRBD1,TRBJ1-5,NA,CASSGGTAHSNQPQHF,TGTGCCAGCAGTGGAGGGACAGCTCATAGCAATCAGCCCCAGCATTTT
TRBV25-1,TRBD1,TRBJ1-2,NA,CASSQPGGQGVWTF,TGTGCCAGCAGCCAACCGGGGGGGCAGGGGGTTTGGACCTTC
TRBV2,NA,TRBJ1-5,NA,CASKQATGPQHF,TGTGCCAGCAAACAGGCCACAGGGCCCCAGCATTTT
TRBV5-1,TRBD1,TRBJ1-2,NA,CASSPGQGPLYGYTF,TGCGCCAGCAGCCCGGGACAGGGCCCCCTTTATGGCTACACCTTC
TRBV5-1,TRBD1,TRBJ2-5,NA,CASSSAPGQGTETQYF,TGCGCCAGCAGCTCGGCGCCCGGACAGGGAACGGAGACCCAGTACTTC
TRBV30,TRBD2,TRBJ2-2,NA,CAWTGTSGSRTGELFF,TGTGCCTGGACCGGGACTAGCGGGAGTCGGACCGGGGAGCTGTTTTTT
TRBV12-1,NA,TRBJ1-6,NA,CASSFSHNNSPLHF,TGTGCCAGCAGCTTTTCACATAATAATTCACCCCTCCACTTT
TRBV11-3,TRBD2,TRBJ2-1,NA,CASSGGGLEQFF,TGTGCCAGCAGCGGGGGAGGGCTTGAGCAGTTCTTC
TRBV6-5,TRBD1,TRBJ1-5,NA,CASSGTGDRNQPQHF,TGTGCCAGCAGCGGGACAGGGGATAGAAATCAGCCCCAGCATTTT
TRBV7-2,NA,TRBJ2-7,NA,CASSLGAYSYEQYF,TGTGCCAGCAGCTTAGGGGCCTACTCCTACGAGCAGTACTTC
TRBV7-8,NA,TRBJ1-3,NA,CASSFNYEGNTIYF,TGTGCCAGCAGCTTTAACTATGAGGGAAACACCATATATTTT
TRBV5-1,NA,TRBJ2-3,NA,CASSYLGGSTDTQYF,TGCGCCAGCAGCTACCTCGGCGGGAGCACAGATACGCAGTATTTT
TRBV7-2,NA,TRBJ1-2,NA,CASRLTGSGGYTF,TGTGCCAGCAGATTGACAGGTTCTGGTGGCTACACCTTC
TRBV12-3/TRBV12-4,NA,TRBJ1-2,NA,CVVGTSYYGYTF,TGTGTCGTCGGGACTTCCTACTATGGCTACACCTTC
TRBV5-1,NA,TRBJ1-6,NA,CASSSQGRGNSPLHF,TGCGCCAGCAGCTCGCAGGGAAGAGGTAATTCACCCCTCCACTTT
TRBV3-1/TRBV3-2,NA,TRBJ1-2,few,CPSPGGSRGASDYGYTF,TGTCCTTCACCCGGGGGATCCCGGGGGGCGTCGGACTATGGCTACACCTTC
TRBV12-3/TRBV12-4,NA,TRBJ2-7,NA,CASRPTPRGYF,TGTGCCAGCAGACCGACCCCTCGAGGATACTTC
TRBV28,NA,TRBJ1-5,NA,CASTKNNQPQHF,TGTGCCAGCACTAAAAACAATCAGCCCCAGCATTTT